This entry concerns a single TCR beta chain. The sample comes from a study of memory CD4+ T cells and cytomegalovirus serostatus. Single viable CD3+CD4+CD8-CD45RO+ cells were sorted as the memory CD4+ T cells. CMV serostatus came from serum IgG against pp150, pp28, p38, p52. The protocol was immunoSEQ multiplex PCR, while the TCRdb copy is restricted to in-frame clones and leaves out a portion. The data contain 80,000 or so clones, 60% to 80% of them singletons. This CDR3 is 14 amino acids long. Trimming stripped 8 bases from V and 5 bases from J, with 15 bases between. Germline V gene sequence: CDR1 LNHDA, CDR2 SQIVND (reference sequence).

The sample was memory CD4+ T cells from blood. This sequence originates from an adult in good health and CMV-seropositive. The chain uses TRBV19 and TRBJ2-2; D is undetermined. The CDR3 bases are TGTGCCAGTCTTTCTAGGGCGCGGACCGGGGAGCTGTTTTTT. Translation: CASLSRARTGELFF.